Given below is one T cell receptor beta chain in context. Its antigen is as yet unknown. Healthy donors had no documented immune events, such as infections, while sampled. This entry comes from a study of identifying expanded T cells in peripheral blood. Findings of the study overall: Differentially abundant clones: about 1.3 between replicates, 16.4 at around 2 weeks, less than 20 at four. Variance in clone template counts between roughly two-week samples significantly increased with total template count across all healthy donors.

Method: immunoSEQ multiplex PCR; TCRdb's copy keeps in-frame clones and lacks some. The repertoire has around 75,000 clones, 90% of them found once; the top ten carry over 2.5%. This clonotype originated in a person aged 18 to 75 in good health. Sequencing used blood.

CDR3 nucleotides: TGTGCCAGTAGTATAAAGGGGACGAGCGGGACAGGGAGAAACTACGAGCAGTACTTC. Protein: CASSIKGTSGTGRNYEQYF. The V and J genes are TRBV19 and TRBJ2-7, with 9 bases fitting TRBD1. V was clipped by 2 bases and J by 3 bases; unmatched bases: 17. Germline CDR1 and CDR2: LNHDA and SQIVND (reference sequence). This CDR3 has 19 residues.